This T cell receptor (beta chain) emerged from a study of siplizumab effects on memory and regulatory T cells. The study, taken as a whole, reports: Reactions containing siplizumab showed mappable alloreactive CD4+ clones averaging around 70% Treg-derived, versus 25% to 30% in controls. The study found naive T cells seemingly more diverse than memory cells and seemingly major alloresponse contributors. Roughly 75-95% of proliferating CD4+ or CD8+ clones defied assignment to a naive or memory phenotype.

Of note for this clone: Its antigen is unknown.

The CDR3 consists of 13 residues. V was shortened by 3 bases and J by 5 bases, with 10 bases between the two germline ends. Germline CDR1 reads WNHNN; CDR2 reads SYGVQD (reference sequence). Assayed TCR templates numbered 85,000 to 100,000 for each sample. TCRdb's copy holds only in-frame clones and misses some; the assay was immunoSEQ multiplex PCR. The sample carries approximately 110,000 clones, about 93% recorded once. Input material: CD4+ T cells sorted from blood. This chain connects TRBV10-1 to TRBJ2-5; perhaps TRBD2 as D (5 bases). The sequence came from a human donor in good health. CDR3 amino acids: CASSESGVETQYF. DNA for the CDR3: TGCGCCAGCAGTGAATCCGGGGTCGAGACCCAGTACTTC.